This T cell receptor (beta chain) stems from a study of T cell changes during pregnancy in multiple sclerosis. This clone is large in the sample. V lost 2 bases, J lost 5 bases, and 8 bases lay in between. The CDR3 is 13 residues long. Germline values: CDR1 SGHNT, CDR2 YYREEE (reference sequence). Profiling relied on immunoSEQ multiplex PCR, and the TCRdb table lists in-frame clones only, not all of them. The repertoire has fewer than 90,000 clones, 94% of them found once; the top ten carry under 2%. This material consisted of peripheral blood, taken after pregnancy. This receptor was obtained from a female donor in good health, enrolled as a control in a pregnancy study. The V call is TRBV5-4, the J call TRBJ1-5; D gene unclear. The CDR3 DNA is TGTGCCAGCAGCTTAACTCCCGATCAGCCCCAGCATTTT. This encodes CASSLTPDQPQHF.